A selection of T cell receptor beta chains follows, all from one sample in a study of blood T cell repertoires in COVID-19. Measured with immunoSEQ multiplex PCR; TCRdb has only the in-frame clones, and not every one. The data contain 240,000 or so clones, approximately 86% of them singletons. Sequenced input: peripheral blood. The receptors were gathered from a woman between 65 and 79 years old with active or convalescent COVID-19. Both conserved end residues are part of each CDR3. The D gene is left open where the match is weak. The size field is filled for only some rows; it gives once, few, many or a size class.

DNA: TGTGCCAGTTGGAGGGGCGATGGCTACACCTTC
CDR3: CASWRGDGYTF
D: NA
V: TRBV19
J: TRBJ1-2
size: NA

DNA: TGTGCCAGCAGCTTATCGACAGCGAACACCGGGGAGCTGTTTTTT
CDR3: CASSLSTANTGELFF
D: NA
V: TRBV7-2
J: TRBJ2-2
size: NA

DNA: TGTGCCAGCAGCGGAGCGGGGGGCACTGAAGCTTTCTTT
CDR3: CASSGAGGTEAFF
D: NA
V: TRBV7-8
J: TRBJ1-1
size: NA

DNA: TGTGCCAGCAGCCAGGGGGGAGGAGAAGAGACCCAGTACTTC
CDR3: CASSQGGGEETQYF
D: NA
V: TRBV7-2
J: TRBJ2-5
size: NA

DNA: TGTGCCAGCTCGCCGGACAGAGCCTATGGCTACACCTTC
CDR3: CASSPDRAYGYTF
D: NA
V: TRBV18
J: TRBJ1-2
size: NA

DNA: TGTGCCAGCAATCGACACGCTGAAGCTTTCTTT
CDR3: CASNRHAEAFF
D: NA
V: TRBV5-6
J: TRBJ1-1
size: NA

DNA: TGTGCCAGCAGCTTTCCAAACAATCAGCCCCAGCATTTT
CDR3: CASSFPNNQPQHF
D: NA
V: TRBV5-8
J: TRBJ1-5
size: NA

DNA: TGTGCCAGCTCACCAGATGTCGGACAGGTCAATCAGCCCCAGCATTTT
CDR3: CASSPDVGQVNQPQHF
D: TRBD1
V: TRBV18
J: TRBJ1-5
size: NA

DNA: TGTGCCAGCTCACAACAGGCTGCGGACACTGAAGCTTTCTTT
CDR3: CASSQQAADTEAFF
D: NA
V: TRBV18
J: TRBJ1-1
size: few

DNA: TGTGCCAGCACCCCCGAGTCGGACAAGAAGAGTTCACCCCTCCACTTT
CDR3: CASTPESDKKSSPLHF
D: NA
V: TRBV2
J: TRBJ1-6
size: once

DNA: TGTGCCACCAGCAGCCCTAGCGGTCGGTATGAAGAGACCCAGTACTTC
CDR3: CATSSPSGRYEETQYF
D: TRBD2
V: TRBV15
J: TRBJ2-5
size: NA

DNA: TGTGCCAGCAGCCAAGCGGAGGGGGCCGGAACTGAAGCTTTCTTT
CDR3: CASSQAEGAGTEAFF
D: TRBD1
V: TRBV4-2
J: TRBJ1-1
size: few

DNA: TGTGCCAGCAGCTTAGAGGGCGGGGGCCCGCTGTCCTACGAGCAGTACTTC
CDR3: CASSLEGGGPLSYEQYF
D: NA
V: TRBV7-2
J: TRBJ2-7
size: NA

DNA: TGTGCCACTTACAGGTGGGACACTGAAGCTTTCTTT
CDR3: CATYRWDTEAFF
D: NA
V: TRBV6-5
J: TRBJ1-1
size: NA

DNA: TGTGCCAGCAGCCAACTTACAGGGCGAAATTCACCCCTCCACTTT
CDR3: CASSQLTGRNSPLHF
D: NA
V: TRBV14
J: TRBJ1-6
size: few

DNA: TGTGCCAGCAGGTTCAGGGGACAGGGAAAAGGCGAGCAGTACTTC
CDR3: CASRFRGQGKGEQYF
D: TRBD1
V: TRBV5-8
J: TRBJ2-7
size: NA

DNA: TGCGCCAGCAGTGAGGGGACAGGGAAAGAGACCCAGTACTTC
CDR3: CASSEGTGKETQYF
D: TRBD1
V: TRBV10-2
J: TRBJ2-5
size: NA

DNA: TGTGCCAGCAGCTCCTCCGGACTAGCGGGGGGCCGGACAGATACGCAGTATTTT
CDR3: CASSSSGLAGGRTDTQYF
D: TRBD2
V: TRBV7-9
J: TRBJ2-3
size: NA

DNA: TGTGCCAGCTCACTCGGGGAGACCCAGTACTTC
CDR3: CASSLGETQYF
D: NA
V: TRBV18
J: TRBJ2-5
size: NA

DNA: TGTGCCAGCAGCTTAACACCAGGACTAGCGGGGTCACGGGAGCAGTTCTTC
CDR3: CASSLTPGLAGSREQFF
D: TRBD2
V: TRBV7-3
J: TRBJ2-1
size: NA

DNA: TGTGCCAGCAGCGTAGGGAGGGGTGGGCAGGCTCTTCATGGCTACACCTTC
CDR3: CASSVGRGGQALHGYTF
D: NA
V: TRBV9
J: TRBJ1-2
size: few

DNA: TGTGCCAGCAGTTCGGGTGCCGGGGAGCTGTTTTTT
CDR3: CASSSGAGELFF
D: NA
V: TRBV27
J: TRBJ2-2
size: once

DNA: TGTGCCAGCAAAGCGGGTGGTGCATACAATGAGCAGTTCTTC
CDR3: CASKAGGAYNEQFF
D: NA
V: TRBV11-2
J: TRBJ2-1
size: once

DNA: TGTGCCAGCAGCTTAGGGGCAGGGATATGGTATGGCTACACCTTC
CDR3: CASSLGAGIWYGYTF
D: NA
V: TRBV7-8
J: TRBJ1-2
size: NA

DNA: TGCGCCAGCAGCCAAGATAGCAGGGGGAAGTCGCCCCAGCATTTT
CDR3: CASSQDSRGKSPQHF
D: TRBD1
V: TRBV4-3
J: TRBJ1-5
size: NA

DNA: TGTGCCAGCAGCCAAGATCCGGGGATTAGCGGGGTGGTGCCCCAGCATTTT
CDR3: CASSQDPGISGVVPQHF
D: NA
V: TRBV4-2
J: TRBJ1-5
size: NA

DNA: TGTGCCCGGGGAGGGGCCCGCAATCAGCCCCAGCATTTT
CDR3: CARGGARNQPQHF
D: NA
V: TRBV7-9
J: TRBJ1-5
size: NA

DNA: TGTGCCAGCAGTCCCTTAGCGGGTGTCCTTTACGAGCAGTACTTC
CDR3: CASSPLAGVLYEQYF
D: TRBD2
V: TRBV27
J: TRBJ2-7
size: NA

DNA: TGTGCCAGCAGCTCCCAGGGGGGCTCGCACGATACGCAGTATTTT
CDR3: CASSSQGGSHDTQYF
D: NA
V: TRBV7-2
J: TRBJ2-3
size: NA